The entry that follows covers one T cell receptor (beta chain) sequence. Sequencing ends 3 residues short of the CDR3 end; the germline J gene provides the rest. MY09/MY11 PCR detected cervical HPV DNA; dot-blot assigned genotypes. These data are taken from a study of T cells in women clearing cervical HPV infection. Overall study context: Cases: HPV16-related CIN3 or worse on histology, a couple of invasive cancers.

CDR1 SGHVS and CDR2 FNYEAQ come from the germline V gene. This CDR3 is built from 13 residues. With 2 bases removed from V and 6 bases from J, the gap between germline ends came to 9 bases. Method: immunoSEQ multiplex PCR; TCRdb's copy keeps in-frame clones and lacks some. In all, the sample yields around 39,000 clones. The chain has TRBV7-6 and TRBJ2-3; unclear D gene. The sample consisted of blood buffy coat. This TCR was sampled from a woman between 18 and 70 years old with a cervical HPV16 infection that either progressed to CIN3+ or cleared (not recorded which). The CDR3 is CASSLTFRDTQYF. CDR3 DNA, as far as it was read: TGTGCCAGCAGCTTAACTTTCAGGGATACG.